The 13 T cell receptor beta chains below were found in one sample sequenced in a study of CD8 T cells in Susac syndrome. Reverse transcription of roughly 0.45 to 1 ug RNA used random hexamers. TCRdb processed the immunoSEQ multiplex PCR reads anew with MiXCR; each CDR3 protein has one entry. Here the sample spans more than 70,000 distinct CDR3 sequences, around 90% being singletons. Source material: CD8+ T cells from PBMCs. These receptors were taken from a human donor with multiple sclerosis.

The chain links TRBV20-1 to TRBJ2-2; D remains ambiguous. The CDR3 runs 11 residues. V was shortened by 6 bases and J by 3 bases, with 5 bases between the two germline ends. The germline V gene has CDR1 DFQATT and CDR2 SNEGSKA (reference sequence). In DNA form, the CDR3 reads TGCAGTGCCGCCTACACCGGGGAGCTGTTTTTT. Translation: CSAAYTGELFF.

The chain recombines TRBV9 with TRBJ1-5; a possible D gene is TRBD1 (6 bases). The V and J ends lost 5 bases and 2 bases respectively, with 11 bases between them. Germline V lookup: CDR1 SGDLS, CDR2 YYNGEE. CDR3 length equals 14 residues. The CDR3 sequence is CASSGGAGNQPQHF. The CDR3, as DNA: TGTGCCAGCAGTGGGGGCGCAGGCAATCAGCCCCAGCATTTT.

The CDR3 DNA reads as TGTGCCACCAGTCCTACCTTGACAGGGGAGACAACCGGGGAGCTGTTTTTT. As protein: CATSPTLTGETTGELFF. This rearrangement joins TRBV24-1 to TRBJ2-2, with 8 bases that match TRBD1. This CDR3 contains 17 residues. After removal of 6 bases from V and 5 bases from J, the junction contained 13 bases not matched to a gene. Germline V gene data show CDR1 as KGHDR and CDR2 as SFDVKD.

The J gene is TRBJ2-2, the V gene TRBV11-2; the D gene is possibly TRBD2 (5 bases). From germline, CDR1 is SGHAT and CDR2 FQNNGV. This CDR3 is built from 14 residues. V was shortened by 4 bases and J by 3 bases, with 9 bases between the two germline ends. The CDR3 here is CASSWWGDTGELFF. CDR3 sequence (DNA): TGTGCCAGCAGCTGGTGGGGAGACACCGGGGAGCTGTTTTTT.

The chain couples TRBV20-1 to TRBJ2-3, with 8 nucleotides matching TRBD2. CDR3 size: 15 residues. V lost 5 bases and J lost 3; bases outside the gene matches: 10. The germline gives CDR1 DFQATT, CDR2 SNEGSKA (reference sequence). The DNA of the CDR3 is TGCAGTGCTGTAGGGTTTGCGGGAGGTACAGATACGCAGTATTTT. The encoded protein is CSAVGFAGGTDTQYF.

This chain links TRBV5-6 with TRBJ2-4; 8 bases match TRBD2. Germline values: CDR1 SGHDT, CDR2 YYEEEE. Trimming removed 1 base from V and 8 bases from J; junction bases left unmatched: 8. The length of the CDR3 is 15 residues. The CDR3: CASSLTGGAWDIQYF. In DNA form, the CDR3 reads TGTGCCAGCAGCTTGACCGGGGGGGCATGGGACATTCAGTACTTC.

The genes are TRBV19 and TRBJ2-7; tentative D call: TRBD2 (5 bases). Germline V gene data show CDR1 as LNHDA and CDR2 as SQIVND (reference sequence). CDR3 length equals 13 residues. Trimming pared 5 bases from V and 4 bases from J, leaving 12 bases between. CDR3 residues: CASSQAEAYEQYF. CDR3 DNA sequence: TGTGCCAGTAGTCAGGCGGAGGCTTACGAGCAGTACTTC.

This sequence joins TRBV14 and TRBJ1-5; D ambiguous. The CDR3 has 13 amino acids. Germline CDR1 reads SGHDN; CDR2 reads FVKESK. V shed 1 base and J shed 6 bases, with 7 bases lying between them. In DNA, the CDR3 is TGTGCCAGCAGCCAAGGAGCGGCTCAGCCCCAGCATTTT. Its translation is CASSQGAAQPQHF.

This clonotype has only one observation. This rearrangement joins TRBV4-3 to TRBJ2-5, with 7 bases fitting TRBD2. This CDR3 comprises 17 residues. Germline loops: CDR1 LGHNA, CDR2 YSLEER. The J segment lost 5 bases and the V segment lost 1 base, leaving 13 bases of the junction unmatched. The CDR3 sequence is CASSQGPGGGSRETQYF. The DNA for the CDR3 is TGCGCCAGCAGCCAAGGACCTGGGGGGGGAAGCCGGGAGACCCAGTACTTC.

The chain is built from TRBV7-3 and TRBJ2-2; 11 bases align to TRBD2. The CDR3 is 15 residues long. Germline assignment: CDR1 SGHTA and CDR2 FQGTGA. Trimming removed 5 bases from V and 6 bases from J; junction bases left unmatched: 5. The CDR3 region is CASSPISGGAGELFF. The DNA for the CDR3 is TGTGCCAGCAGCCCGATTAGCGGGGGGGCCGGGGAGCTGTTTTTT.

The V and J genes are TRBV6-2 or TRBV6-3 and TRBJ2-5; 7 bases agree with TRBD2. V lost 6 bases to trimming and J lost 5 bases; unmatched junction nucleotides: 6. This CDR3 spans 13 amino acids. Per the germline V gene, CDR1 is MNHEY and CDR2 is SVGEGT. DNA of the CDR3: TGTGCCAGCAGCGGACTAGTCTTGGAGACCCAGTACTTC. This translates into CASSGLVLETQYF.

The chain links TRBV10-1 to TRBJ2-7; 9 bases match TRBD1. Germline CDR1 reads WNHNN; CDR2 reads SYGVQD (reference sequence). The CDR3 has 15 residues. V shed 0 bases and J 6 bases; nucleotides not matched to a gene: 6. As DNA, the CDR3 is TGCGCCAGCAGTGAGTCCGAGACAGGGGGGCTCGAGCAGTACTTC. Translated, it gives CASSESETGGLEQYF.

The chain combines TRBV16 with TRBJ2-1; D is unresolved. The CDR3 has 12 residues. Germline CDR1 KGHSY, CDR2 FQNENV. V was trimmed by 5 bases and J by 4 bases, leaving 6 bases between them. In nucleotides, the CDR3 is TGTGCCAGCAGCTCGATGTACAATGAGCAGTTCTTC. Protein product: CASSSMYNEQFF.